The present T cell receptor (beta chain) was sequenced within a study of cytomegalovirus exposure and HLA in healthy donors. Study outcomes and limitations: Specific recognition of CMV antigens was confirmed in vitro for a few chains (all CMV-associated).

Remarks on this clone: Antigen specificity is unknown.

V gave up 6 bases and J gave up 5 bases, with 18 bases separating them. CDR3 size: 15 residues. Germline CDR1 is SGDLS and CDR2 is YYNGEE. 60 Vbeta and 13 Jbeta primers were used in PCR. Method: immunoSEQ multiplex PCR; TCRdb's copy keeps in-frame clones and lacks some. The profile shows some 100,000 clones, approximately 68% of them singletons. The sequence derives from a young woman in good health and CMV-seropositive. The genes are TRBV9 and TRBJ2-1; D not certain. Sequenced input: PBMCs. CDR3 DNA sequence: TGTGCCAGCACCAGATCGGGTCTACCAGACAATGAGCAGTTCTTC. Translated: CASTRSGLPDNEQFF.